This TCR beta chain was identified in a study of T cells in tuberculosis. Whole-study context: CD1B tetramers identified T cells specific for mycobacterial lipid GMM. In South Africa, adults with active tuberculosis were compared with IGRA-negative and latently infected IGRA-positive adolescents. Broader study findings: Cases with active tuberculosis were adults, while controls were adolescents.

Adolescents were screened for latent TB by skin test and IGRA. Notes on this clone: Its antigen is currently unknown.

Generated by immunoSEQ multiplex PCR, the TCRdb table keeps only in-frame clones and is missing some. The table shows 25,000 to 35,000 clones, with over 95% occurring only once. The receptor's source is a donor aged 10 to 29 with latent tuberculosis or without tuberculosis infection. The specimen was PBMCs.

In nucleotides, the CDR3 is TGTGCCAGCAGTTACTCGCAGGGTGACAATCAGCCCCAGCATTTT. The encoded protein is CASSYSQGDNQPQHF. The V and J genes are TRBV6-5 and TRBJ1-5, with D tentatively TRBD1 (5 bases). The CDR3 spans 15 residues. Germline V lookup: CDR1 MNHEY, CDR2 SVGAGI. Trimming took off 0 bases at V and 3 bases at J, with 9 bases between the two ends.